The TCR beta chain under discussion was sequenced for a study of cytomegalovirus exposure and HLA in healthy donors. Vbeta (60) and Jbeta (13) primers were used in the PCR. Measured with immunoSEQ multiplex PCR; TCRdb has only the in-frame clones, and not every one. The data show about 160,000 clones, roughly four fifths seen once. Sequencing used PBMCs. The sequence came from a man in his fifties in good health and CMV-seropositive.

The CDR3 DNA is TGTGCCAGCAGCTTGGCCAGCCTAGCGGGCTACGAGCAGTACTTC. Its protein is CASSLASLAGYEQYF. The J gene is TRBJ2-7, the V gene TRBV5-5; 8 bases align to TRBD2. CDR1 is SGHKS and CDR2 is YYEKEE in the germline V gene (reference sequence). With 0 bases clipped from V and 3 bases from J, the junction kept 5 bases outside the gene matches. The length of the CDR3 is 15 residues.